These 19 T cell receptor beta chains were sequenced from one sample in a study of control samples from healthy donors and cancer patients. TCRdb keeps only in-frame clones here, not all; method: immunoSEQ multiplex PCR. The table lists 3,500 to 4,500 clones, 77% of them singletons. Sequencing used formalin-fixed, paraffin-embedded tissue. The receptors were gathered from a female donor with melanoma.

This clone is a singleton in its sample. This sequence joins TRBV20-1 and TRBJ2-5; D may be TRBD2 (6 bases). The CDR3 contains 11 residues. Deletions cut 3 bases from V and 6 bases from J, with 8 bases between. The germline gives CDR1 DFQATT, CDR2 SNEGSKA (reference sequence). The CDR3 loop is CSAREGQTQYF. In DNA, the CDR3 is TGCAGTGCTAGGGAGGGACAGACCCAGTACTTC.

The rearrangement uses TRBV6-5 and TRBJ2-3, with D tentatively TRBD2 (5 bases). Germline-derived CDR1 and CDR2 are MNHEY and SVGAGI. V gave up 6 bases and J gave up 0 bases, with 10 bases separating them. The CDR3 extends over 14 amino acids. This CDR3 is CASRPGYSTDTQYF. The CDR3 nucleotides are TGTGCCAGCAGACCGGGATATAGCACAGATACGCAGTATTTT.

The V and J genes are TRBV7-9 and TRBJ2-1; the match to TRBD2 covers 8 bases. The germline CDR1 and CDR2 sequences are SEHNR and FQNEAQ (reference sequence). The CDR3 is made up of 14 amino acids. J lost 3 bases, V lost 4 bases, and 2 bases had no gene match. CDR3 in amino acids: CASSSSGSYNEQFF. The CDR3 coding sequence is TGTGCCAGCAGCTCGAGCGGGAGCTACAATGAGCAGTTCTTC.

The chain carries TRBV10-3 and TRBJ1-1; D call uncertain. V lost 10 bases and J 3 bases, leaving 9 bases between the germline ends. CDR3 length: 11 residues. Germline V gives CDR1 ENHRY, CDR2 SYGVKD. CDR3 sequence reads: CATGQYTEAFF. In DNA, the CDR3 is TGTGCCACCGGTCAGTACACTGAAGCTTTCTTT.

The chain couples TRBV4-1 to TRBJ2-1; 16 bases line up with TRBD2. With V trimmed by 8 bases and J by 4 bases, 5 bases remained unmatched. The germline gives CDR1 MGHRA, CDR2 YSYEKL. The CDR3 runs to 16 residues. CDR3: CASGGLAGGTYNEQFF. The CDR3 nucleotides read TGCGCCAGCGGGGGACTAGCGGGAGGGACTTACAATGAGCAGTTCTTC.

The chain has TRBV7-9 and TRBJ1-2; 7 nucleotides align to TRBD1. V trimming: 5 bases; J trimming: 0 bases; junction bases outside the gene matches: 6. The CDR3 loop spans 15 amino acids. Germline V gene lookup returns CDR1 SEHNR and CDR2 FQNEAQ (reference sequence). As DNA, the CDR3 is TGTGCCAGCAGCCGAAGGGACAGTTCTAACTATGGCTACACCTTC. Its protein product is CASSRRDSSNYGYTF. Together with reference TRBV7-9 and TRBJ1-2, the CDR3 gives the full variable domain: DTGVSQNPRHKITKRGQNVTFRCDPISEHNRLYWYRQTLGQGPEFLTYFQNEAQLEKSRLLSDRFSAERPKGSFSTLEIQRTEQGDSAMYLCASSRRDSSNYGYTFGSGTRLTVV.

The chain couples TRBV6-1 to TRBJ2-1, with 7 bases lining up with TRBD2. This CDR3 region has 15 residues. J gave up 3 bases and V 8 bases, and 10 bases lay outside the gene matches. Germline V gene data show CDR1 as MNHNS and CDR2 as SASEGT. CDR3 amino acids: CASGGAGLHYNEQFF. CDR3 nucleotide sequence: TGTGCCAGCGGTGGAGCGGGACTCCACTACAATGAGCAGTTCTTC.

The genes are TRBV5-5 and TRBJ2-7; 10 bases fit TRBD1. The CDR3 runs to 15 residues. CDR1 is SGHKS, CDR2 YYEKEE, per germline (reference sequence). The ends lost 1 base at V and 7 bases at J; junction bases unmatched: 8. DNA of the CDR3: TGTGCCAGCAGCTTGCAAGGGACAGGGGCGAGAGAGCAGTACTTC. This encodes CASSLQGTGAREQYF.

This clone appeared a few times. The chain has TRBV7-9 and TRBJ2-7, with unresolved D. The V gene's germline CDR1 is SEHNR and CDR2 FQNEAQ (reference sequence). With 0 bases removed from V and 7 bases from J, the gap between germline ends came to 7 bases. CDR3 length equals 12 residues. The CDR3 DNA reads TGTGCCAGCAGCTTAGCGATGCGGGAGCAGTACTTC. Translated: CASSLAMREQYF.

By sample fraction, this clone is large. The same CDR3 also results from other DNA sequences found in this sample. The chain has TRBV5-1 and TRBJ1-2; 9 nucleotides line up with TRBD1. This CDR3 contains 18 residues. The V gene's germline CDR1 is SGHRS and CDR2 YFSETQ. J gave up 3 bases and V 4 bases, and 16 bases lay outside the gene matches. The CDR3: CASSTETGGLNRDYGYTF. CDR3 in DNA: TGCGCCAGCAGCACGGAGACAGGGGGTTTAAACCGGGACTATGGCTACACCTTC.

This clone turned up a few times. The chain couples TRBV7-2 to TRBJ2-3, with D maybe TRBD1 (6 bases). The CDR3 is 14 amino acids. V was trimmed by 5 bases and J by 3 bases, leaving 12 bases between them. The germline CDR1 and CDR2 sequences are SGHTA and FQGNSA. This CDR3 reads CASSRSGVTDTQYF. CDR3 nucleotides: TGTGCCAGCAGCCGCTCAGGGGTAACAGATACGCAGTATTTT. Drawing the rest from reference TRBV7-2 and TRBJ2-3, the complete variable domain is GAGVSQSPSNKVTEKGKDVELRCDPISGHTALYWYRQSLGQGLEFLIYFQGNSAPDKSGLPSDRFSAERTGGSVSTLTIQRTQQEDSAVYLCASSRSGVTDTQYFGPGTRLTVL.

This chain links TRBV7-9 with TRBJ1-1; no clear D. CDR3 length equals 13 residues. Germline values: CDR1 SEHNR, CDR2 FQNEAQ (reference sequence). V was pared by 5 bases and J by 4 bases, with 11 bases between. The CDR3 sequence: CASSRPAGTEAFF. CDR3 in DNA: TGTGCCAGCAGCCGACCTGCGGGCACTGAAGCTTTCTTT. Combining the CDR3 with reference TRBV7-9 and TRBJ1-1 gives the whole variable domain DTGVSQNPRHKITKRGQNVTFRCDPISEHNRLYWYRQTLGQGPEFLTYFQNEAQLEKSRLLSDRFSAERPKGSFSTLEIQRTEQGDSAMYLCASSRPAGTEAFFGQGTRLTVV.

There are a few counts of this clone. The chain employs TRBV28 and TRBJ1-6, with D possibly TRBD1 on 6 matching bases. Looked up from germline, CDR1 is MDHEN and CDR2 is SYDVKM. The V end was cut by 8 bases, the J end by 9 bases, with 20 bases between. This CDR3 has 15 residues. CDR3: CASVASRGKSSPLHF. The CDR3 bases are TGTGCCAGCGTGGCGTCAAGGGGGAAGAGTTCACCCCTCCACTTT.

The rearrangement links TRBV2 to TRBJ2-1; 7 bases fit TRBD2. Germline CDR1 and CDR2: SNHLY and FYNNEI. V dropped 10 bases and J dropped 7; count of bases not matched to a gene: 13. This CDR3 has 14 amino acids. Here the CDR3 reads CATGEGGMGNEQFF. The CDR3 DNA sequence: TGTGCCACCGGGGAGGGCGGGATGGGGAATGAGCAGTTCTTC.

This chain uses TRBV11-2 with TRBJ2-1; the match to TRBD2 covers 9 bases. This CDR3 has 16 amino acids. CDR1 is SGHAT, CDR2 FQNNGV, per germline. Losses at the gene ends were 5 bases for V and 3 bases for J; bases not matched to a gene: 8. DNA of the CDR3: TGTGCCAGCAGCCTTCTGGAAGCGGGAGGCTACAATGAGCAGTTCTTC. It specifies CASSLLEAGGYNEQFF.

The chain uses TRBV9 and TRBJ2-3; possibly TRBD1 or TRBD2 for D (5 bases each). The CDR3 spans 12 residues. Germline lookup yields CDR1 SGDLS and CDR2 YYNGEE. The ends were cut back, 7 bases at V and 5 bases at J, with 11 bases in the middle. CDR3: CASGGEGDTQYF. DNA of the CDR3: TGTGCCAGCGGGGGAGAGGGAGATACGCAGTATTTT.

This clone was picked up a small number of times. V usage is TRBV7-2 and J usage is TRBJ1-6; 7 nucleotides agree with TRBD1. V trimming: 2 bases; J trimming: 10 bases; junction bases outside the gene matches: 5. The CDR3 is 14 residues long. In germline, CDR1 is SGHTA, CDR2 FQGNSA. Here the CDR3 reads CASSLQQGWSPLHF. DNA of the CDR3: TGTGCCAGCAGCTTACAACAGGGGTGGTCACCCCTCCACTTT.

The CDR3 region is CASSSSGVPLYEQYF. CDR3 sequence (DNA): TGTGCCAGCAGTTCTTCAGGGGTCCCCCTCTACGAGCAGTACTTC. This chain uses TRBV6-5 with TRBJ2-7, with D tentatively TRBD1 (6 bases). The CDR3 has 15 amino acids. Germline assignment: CDR1 MNHEY and CDR2 SVGAGI. V gave up 4 bases and J gave up 3 bases, with 16 bases separating them.

The rearrangement uses TRBV5-6 and TRBJ1-1; D is uncertain. The CDR3 is made up of 12 amino acids. Trimming removed 0 bases at V and 10 bases at J, with 10 bases between. CDR1 is SGHDT, CDR2 YYEEEE, per germline. The CDR3 bases are TGTGCCAGCAGCTTGGTCGGGCGGGTAGCTTTCTTT. This sequence encodes CASSLVGRVAFF.